This T cell receptor (beta chain) was sequenced for a study of blood T cell repertoires in COVID-19. Overall study: Acute and convalescent COVID-19 samples came from the United States, Italy and Spain.

This table comes from immunoSEQ multiplex PCR, and its TCRdb copy is limited to in-frame clones, with some not included. The repertoire holds roughly 180,000 clones, with approximately 80% as singletons. Those enrolled in Seattle joined during active infection and were followed longitudinally afterward. Of note for this clone: This specimen includes other DNA sequences encoding the same CDR3.

Sequencing was done on a sample of peripheral blood. This receptor was identified in a woman between 40 and 50 years old with COVID-19, enrolled during active disease.

CDR3 nucleotides: TGTGCCAGCAGCTTGGATCCTTTAGAGACCCAGTACTTC. Translated: CASSLDPLETQYF. This chain links TRBV5-5 with TRBJ2-5; D unresolved. V lost 0 bases and J 4 bases, leaving 7 bases between the germline ends. CDR3 length equals 13 residues. Germline V lookup: CDR1 SGHKS, CDR2 YYEKEE (reference sequence).